This TCR beta chain was captured by sequencing in a study of blood T cell repertoires in COVID-19. Looking at the study overall: There were acute and convalescent COVID-19 samples, and they came from the United States, Italy and Spain. PBMCs, B-cell-depleted T cells, or T cells provided the cDNA or gDNA that made up the material.

Germline V lookup: CDR1 MNHEY, CDR2 SVGAGI. This CDR3 is 14 amino acids long. V lost 5 bases, J lost 1 base, and 4 bases stayed unmatched. As regards this clone: This specimen includes other DNA sequences encoding the same CDR3.

Methods used by the authors: The authors estimated nucleated cell counts from reference gene primer amplification. The assay was immunoSEQ multiplex PCR, and TCRdb's table has in-frame clones only and misses some. V and J calls and clone size are copied from that table; D and trimming were computed from the DNA. The repertoire includes tens of thousands of clones, under 85% of them detected once, and 10% to 15% sits in the top ten. The gene calls are TRBV6-5 and TRBJ1-1, with 7 bases that match TRBD1. The sequencing input was peripheral blood. This TCR was sampled from a man aged 45-60 years with COVID-19, enrolled during active disease. The CDR3 sequence is CASSPRTGNTEAFF. DNA for the CDR3: TGTGCCAGCAGTCCCCGGACAGGGAACACTGAAGCTTTCTTT.